This TCR beta chain was documented in a study of shared clonotypes between healthy human individuals. Across the study: Used for every donor were three CD4 naive, three CD4 memory, two CD8 naive and one CD8 memory plate.

Germline V CDR1 and CDR2: SGDLS, YYNGEE. The CDR3 spans 15 residues. The V gene lost 4 bases and the J gene lost 6 bases, with 14 bases spanning the gap. Every subset's genomic DNA went evenly onto several immunoSEQ plates. Study processing details: Junction-only immunoSEQ sequences carried no quality scores, so filtering differed. Only in-frame clones appear in the TCRdb table, and some are missing; sequencing was by immunoSEQ multiplex PCR. For V, J and clone size, that table is used; D and trimming come from the DNA. Among roughly 2 million clones listed, almost 96% were seen once. Splitting of CD4+ cells produced CD45RA+ naive and CD45RA-negative memory subsets.

The sequenced material came from naive CD4+ T cells sorted from blood. The subset is: CD45RA+ positively selected. The clonotype comes from a man aged 18 to 30 in good health. This chain uses TRBV9 with TRBJ1-6; D call uncertain. CDR3 nucleotide sequence: TGTGCCAGCAGCCTCGATTCTGCCTCTAATTCACCCCTCCACTTT. Encoded protein: CASSLDSASNSPLHF.